The rows below give T cell receptor beta chains drawn from one sample of a study of beta chain features in type 1 diabetes. Here immunoSEQ multiplex PCR was the method, and the copy in TCRdb shows in-frame clones only, minus some. The sample has fewer than 250,000 clones; about 71% are singletons. The sequenced sample consisted of naive CD4+ T cells from blood. These receptor sequences come from a man aged 25-40 years in good health. The CDR3 runs from the conserved cysteine through the conserved F or W. The order of the fields is J gene, clone size, D gene, V gene, CDR3 protein, CDR3 DNA. D genes are given only for firm matches. Size tells how often a clone was seen (once, few, many) or the class of an expanded clone, and some rows leave it out.

>TRBJ2-3|-|-|TRBV5-1
CASSFTGTPSTDTQYF
TGCGCCAGCAGCTTCACAGGGACCCCCAGCACAGATACGCAGTATTTT
>TRBJ1-1|-|-|TRBV19
CASSIGVYTEAFF
TGTGCCAGTAGTATTGGGGTATACACTGAAGCTTTCTTT
>TRBJ1-1|few|-|TRBV2
CASRVQINTEAFF
TGTGCCAGCAGGGTCCAGATAAACACTGAAGCTTTCTTT
>TRBJ2-4|few|-|TRBV30
CAWSVESIQYF
TGTGCCTGGAGTGTAGAAAGCATTCAGTACTTC
>TRBJ2-2|-|TRBD1|TRBV30
CAWSKGQGTGELFF
TGTGCCTGGAGTAAGGGACAGGGGACCGGGGAGCTGTTTTTT
>TRBJ2-1|-|-|TRBV20-1
CSARGGDEQFF
TGCAGTGCTCGGGGTGGGGATGAGCAGTTCTTC
>TRBJ1-6|-|TRBD1|TRBV6-5
CASRPDRGIASPLHF
TGTGCCAGCAGGCCAGACAGGGGGATCGCTTCACCCCTCCACTTT
>TRBJ2-3|once|-|TRBV10-2
CASSEWPDTDTQYF
TGCGCCAGCAGTGAATGGCCAGACACAGATACGCAGTATTTT
>TRBJ2-7|-|TRBD1|TRBV7-9
CASSLTGGTYEQYF
TGTGCCAGCAGCCTAACAGGGGGAACCTACGAGCAGTACTTC
>TRBJ2-7|-|TRBD2|TRBV15
CATSRDSPGGTGYEQYF
TGTGCCACCAGCAGAGATAGTCCGGGGGGAACAGGATACGAGCAGTACTTC
>TRBJ2-5|-|TRBD2|TRBV5-1
CASSRREGTETQYF
TGCGCCAGCAGCCGCCGGGAGGGGACGGAGACCCAGTACTTC
>TRBJ2-7|-|-|TRBV5-6
CASSLAGPYEQYF
TGTGCCAGCAGCTTAGCAGGCCCCTACGAGCAGTACTTC
>TRBJ2-1|-|-|TRBV19
CASSGSRSYNEQFF
TGTGCCAGTAGTGGCTCCCGCTCCTACAATGAGCAGTTCTTC
>TRBJ2-7|few|-|TRBV30
CAWTRDFSYEQYF
TGTGCCTGGACCCGGGACTTTTCCTACGAGCAGTACTTC
>TRBJ2-1|-|TRBD2|TRBV7-2
CASSLGLAGYNEQFF
TGTGCCAGCAGCTTAGGACTAGCGGGCTACAATGAGCAGTTCTTC
>TRBJ2-7|-|TRBD2|TRBV5-4
CASSSPGTSGSSYEQYF
TGTGCCAGCAGCTCCCCCGGGACTAGCGGGAGCTCCTACGAGCAGTACTTC
>TRBJ2-2|-|-|TRBV29-1
CSVDSYTGELFF
TGCAGCGTGGACTCATACACCGGGGAGCTGTTTTTT
>TRBJ2-5|-|-|TRBV18
CASSQDWGKETQYF
TGTGCCAGCTCACAGGATTGGGGAAAAGAGACCCAGTACTTC
>TRBJ1-2|-|TRBD1|TRBV27
CASSLSLGQGKSYTF
TGTGCCAGCAGTTTATCGCTCGGACAGGGTAAAAGCTACACCTTC
>TRBJ2-5|few|-|TRBV30
CAWGPGTVHVKETQYF
TGTGCCTGGGGCCCCGGGACGGTCCACGTCAAAGAGACCCAGTACTTC
>TRBJ1-3|once|-|TRBV29-1
CSVTGSGNTIYF
TGCAGCGTTACAGGGAGTGGAAACACCATATATTTT
>TRBJ2-5|-|-|TRBV14
CASSQGFGETQYF
TGTGCCAGCAGCCAGGGGTTCGGGGAGACCCAGTACTTC
>TRBJ2-5|-|TRBD2|TRBV7-2
CASSVSGRGVETQYF
TGTGCCAGCAGCGTTAGCGGGAGAGGGGTGGAGACCCAGTACTTC
>TRBJ1-5|-|-|TRBV30
CAWSQGTSNQPQHF
TGTGCCTGGAGCCAGGGGACTAGCAATCAGCCCCAGCATTTT
>TRBJ2-1|-|-|TRBV25-1
CASSGLSYNEQFF
TGTGCCAGCAGTGGTCTCTCCTACAATGAGCAGTTCTTC
>TRBJ2-2|-|TRBD2|TRBV29-1
CSAMERGDTGELFF
TGCAGCGCCATGGAGCGGGGCGACACCGGGGAGCTGTTTTTT
>TRBJ2-3|-|TRBD2|TRBV30
CASLWAGVVDTQYF
TGTGCCTCCTTGTGGGCGGGAGTCGTAGATACGCAGTATTTT
>TRBJ2-7|-|-|TRBV19
CASSHRDYEQYF
TGTGCCAGTAGTCACCGGGACTACGAGCAGTACTTC
>TRBJ1-6|-|-|TRBV30
CAWSVERSYNSPLHF
TGTGCCTGGAGTGTGGAAAGATCCTATAATTCACCCCTCCACTTT
>TRBJ2-4|-|TRBD1|TRBV30
CACLGGAKNIQYF
TGTGCCTGCCTAGGGGGCGCCAAAAACATTCAGTACTTC
>TRBJ1-4|few|-|TRBV19
CASVTYGKLFF
TGTGCCAGCGTTACATACGGAAAACTGTTTTTT
>TRBJ2-6|-|-|TRBV6-6
CASSPQAGANVLTF
TGTGCCAGCAGTCCCCAAGCTGGGGCCAACGTCCTGACTTTC
>TRBJ2-3|once|TRBD2|TRBV9
CASSALAGEGTDTQYF
TGTGCCAGCAGCGCTCTAGCGGGGGAAGGCACAGATACGCAGTATTTT
>TRBJ1-1|-|-|TRBV29-1
CSVGADMNTEAFF
TGCAGCGTTGGCGCAGACATGAACACTGAAGCTTTCTTT
>TRBJ2-2|-|TRBD2|TRBV7-2
CASSFTGTRNTGELFF
TGTGCCAGCAGCTTCACCGGGACTAGGAACACCGGGGAGCTGTTTTTT
>TRBJ2-3|-|-|TRBV7-9
CASSPGAGGLTDTQYF
TGTGCCAGCAGCCCAGGGGCCGGGGGGCTCACAGATACGCAGTATTTT
>TRBJ2-1|-|TRBD1|TRBV28
CASSLAPGQEKSEQFF
TGTGCCAGCAGTTTAGCACCGGGACAGGAGAAGTCTGAGCAGTTCTTC
>TRBJ2-2|-|-|TRBV28
CASSFPAGELFF
TGTGCCAGCAGTTTCCCGGCCGGGGAGCTGTTTTTT
>TRBJ1-1|-|-|TRBV18
CASLVTEDTEAFF
TGTGCCAGCTTAGTGACGGAGGACACTGAAGCTTTCTTT
>TRBJ2-5|-|TRBD2|TRBV5-1
CASSYGTSGSGETQYF
TGCGCCAGCAGCTACGGGACTAGCGGGAGTGGAGAGACCCAGTACTTC
>TRBJ2-7|-|-|TRBV6-5
CASSREAHEQYF
TGTGCCAGCAGTAGGGAGGCCCACGAGCAGTACTTC
>TRBJ2-7|-|-|TRBV30
CAWATPPTYEQYF
TGTGCCTGGGCTACACCGCCGACCTACGAGCAGTACTTC
>TRBJ2-1|-|TRBD1|TRBV12-5
CASGLAAGGYNEQFF
TGTGCTAGTGGTTTGGCCGCAGGGGGATACAATGAGCAGTTCTTC
>TRBJ2-3|once|TRBD2|TRBV15
CATSTRLAGGTDTQYF
TGTGCCACCAGCACCCGACTAGCGGGAGGCACAGATACGCAGTATTTT
>TRBJ2-5|few|-|TRBV7-9
CASSPPGRAFQYF
TGTGCCAGCAGCCCCCCTGGACGGGCCTTCCAGTACTTC